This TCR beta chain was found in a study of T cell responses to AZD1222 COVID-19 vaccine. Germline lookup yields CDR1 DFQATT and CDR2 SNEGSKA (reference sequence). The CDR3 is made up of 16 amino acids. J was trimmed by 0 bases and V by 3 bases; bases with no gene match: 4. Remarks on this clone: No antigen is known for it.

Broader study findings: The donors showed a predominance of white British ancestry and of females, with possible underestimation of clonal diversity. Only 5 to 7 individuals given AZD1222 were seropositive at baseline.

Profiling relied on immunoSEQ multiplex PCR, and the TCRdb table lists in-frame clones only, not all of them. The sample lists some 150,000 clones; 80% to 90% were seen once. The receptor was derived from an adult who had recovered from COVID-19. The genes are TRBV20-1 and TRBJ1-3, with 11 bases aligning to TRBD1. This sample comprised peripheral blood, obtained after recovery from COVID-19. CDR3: CSASRTGGYSGNTIYF. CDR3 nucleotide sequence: TGCAGTGCTAGTAGGACAGGGGGCTACTCTGGAAACACCATATATTTT.